This TCR beta chain came from a study of T cell responses to AZD1222 COVID-19 vaccine. Study-level findings and limits: Scientists sampled the repertoires only once the peak T cell response had passed. Nearly half of spike-specific TCRs reportedly go after variant regions that carry no mutations. Among the donors, most were white British and more were female, and clonal diversity was possibly underestimated.

The repertoire was sequenced with immunoSEQ multiplex PCR; TCRdb's copy has only in-frame clones and lacks some. Among 110,000 or so clones, about nine tenths were seen once, and the ten largest hold 6.5%. Notes on this clone: The antigen remains unidentified.

This CDR3 region has 14 residues. V lost 8 bases and J 0 bases, leaving 10 bases between the germline ends. Germline CDR1 is ENHRY and CDR2 is SYGVKD. Sequenced material: peripheral blood, taken 28 days after the second AZD1222 dose. V gene TRBV10-3 combines with J gene TRBJ2-2, with D possibly being TRBD1 (5 bases). The sequence derives from an adult who received the AZD1222 COVID-19 vaccine. The CDR3 DNA reads TGTGCCATCTCGTCAGGGACGAACACCGGGGAGCTGTTTTTT. Translation gives CAISSGTNTGELFF.